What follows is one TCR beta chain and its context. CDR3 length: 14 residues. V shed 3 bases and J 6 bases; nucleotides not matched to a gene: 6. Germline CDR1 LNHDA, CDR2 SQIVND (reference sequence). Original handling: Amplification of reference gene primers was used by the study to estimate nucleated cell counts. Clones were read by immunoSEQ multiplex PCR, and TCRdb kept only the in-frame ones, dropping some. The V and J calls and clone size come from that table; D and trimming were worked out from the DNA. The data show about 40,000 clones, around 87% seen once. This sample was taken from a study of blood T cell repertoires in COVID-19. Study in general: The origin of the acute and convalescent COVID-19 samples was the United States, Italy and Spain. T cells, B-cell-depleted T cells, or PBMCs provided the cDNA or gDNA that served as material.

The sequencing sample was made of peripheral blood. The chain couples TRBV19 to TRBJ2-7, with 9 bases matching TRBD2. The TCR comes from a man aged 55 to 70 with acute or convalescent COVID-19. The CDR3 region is CASSIFTSGSEQYF. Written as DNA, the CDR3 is TGTGCCAGTAGTATCTTCACTAGCGGGTCCGAGCAGTACTTC.